These 18 T cell receptor beta chains came from one sample sequenced in a study of blood T cell repertoires in COVID-19. Sequencing was performed with immunoSEQ multiplex PCR; in TCRdb, only in-frame clones are kept and a portion is missing. The sample consists of fewer than 350,000 clones, 85% of them appearing once. The sample comprised PBMCs or T cells enriched from blood (not recorded which). The source is a woman in her thirties who had been exposed to COVID-19.

The V call is TRBV12-5, the J call TRBJ1-2; 11 bases are a match to TRBD1. The germline V gene has CDR1 LGHNT and CDR2 FRNRAP. The CDR3 is made up of 14 amino acids. After removal of 5 bases from V and 7 bases from J, the junction contained 6 bases not matched to a gene. CDR3: CASGPGTGGSGYTF. Written as DNA, the CDR3 is TGTGCTAGTGGTCCGGGGACAGGGGGGTCTGGCTACACCTTC.

This rearrangement joins TRBV28 to TRBJ2-5; D may be TRBD1 (6 bases). Germline lookup yields CDR1 MDHEN and CDR2 SYDVKM. The CDR3 loop spans 14 amino acids. The V end was cut by 2 bases, the J end by 2 bases, with 9 bases between. DNA for the CDR3: TGTGCCAGCAGTTTAAGGGGACAACAAGAGACCCAGTACTTC. As protein: CASSLRGQQETQYF.

This clone is a singleton in its sample. The gene calls are TRBV11-2 and TRBJ2-2; D is possibly TRBD1 (6 bases). CDR3 length equals 16 residues. Germline CDR1 SGHAT, CDR2 FQNNGV. V was cut by 5 bases and J by 2 bases, with 15 bases left in between. CDR3: CASSPTGTSNTGELFF. CDR3 sequence (DNA): TGTGCCAGCAGCCCAACCGGGACATCTAACACCGGGGAGCTGTTTTTT.

This clone turned up a few times. The chain combines TRBV9 with TRBJ2-7; possibly TRBD2 for D (6 bases). CDR3 length: 14 residues. Germline CDR1 is SGDLS and CDR2 is YYNGEE. Trimming left V 3 bases short and J 0 bases short, with 10 bases between. The CDR3 DNA is TGTGCCAGCAGCGCGGAGGGGACCTCCTACGAGCAGTACTTC. As protein: CASSAEGTSYEQYF.

J is TRBJ1-5 and V is TRBV6-5; D might be TRBD1 (6 bases). V lost 0 bases and J 4 bases, leaving 10 bases between the germline ends. CDR1 MNHEY and CDR2 SVGAGI come from the germline V gene. The CDR3 has 15 residues. The CDR3 region is CASSYSPGVNQPQHF. In DNA form, the CDR3 reads TGTGCCAGCAGTTACTCGCCAGGGGTGAATCAGCCCCAGCATTTT.

V is TRBV25-1 and J is TRBJ2-2; 8 bases match TRBD1. The V gene's germline CDR1 is MGHDK and CDR2 SYGVNS. This CDR3 is built from 14 residues. The trim removed 9 bases at V and 0 bases at J, leaving 3 bases unmatched. The CDR3 DNA reads TGTGCCAGTCAGGACAGGGCGAACACCGGGGAGCTGTTTTTT. Translation: CASQDRANTGELFF.

The chain links TRBV7-8 to TRBJ2-5; 8 positions match TRBD2. This CDR3 is 15 amino acids long. Germline V gene data show CDR1 as SGHVS and CDR2 as FQNEAQ. Trimming removed 4 bases from V and 5 bases from J; junction bases left unmatched: 9. The CDR3 spells CASSSATSVMETQYF. The CDR3 DNA reads TGTGCCAGCAGCTCGGCGACTAGCGTTATGGAGACCCAGTACTTC. Drawing the rest from reference TRBV7-8 and TRBJ2-5, the complete variable domain is GAGVSQSPRYKVAKRGQDVALRCDPISGHVSLFWYQQALGQGPEFLTYFQNEAQLDKSGLPSDRFFAERPEGSVSTLKIQRTQQEDSAVYLCASSSATSVMETQYFGPGTRLLVL.

The chain uses TRBV2 and TRBJ2-3; 7 bases are shared with TRBD2. Germline V lookup: CDR1 SNHLY, CDR2 FYNNEI. Losses at the gene ends were 3 bases for V and 4 bases for J; bases not matched to a gene: 10. The CDR3 loop spans 16 amino acids. CDR3 sequence (DNA): TGTGCCAGCAGTGAGGGGGGGTTGGTAACGGCAGATACGCAGTATTTT. It yields the protein CASSEGGLVTADTQYF. Using reference TRBV2 and TRBJ2-3 for the parts outside the CDR3, the full variable domain is EPEVTQTPSHQVTQMGQEVILRCVPISNHLYFYWYRQILGQKVEFLVSFYNNEISEKSEIFDDQFSVERPDGSNFTLKIRSTKLEDSAMYFCASSEGGLVTADTQYFGPGTRLTVL.

The chain carries TRBV4-1 and TRBJ1-6; D is undetermined. V lost 5 bases and J 8 bases, leaving 13 bases between the germline ends. Per germline, CDR1 MGHRA and CDR2 YSYEKL. CDR3 length equals 14 residues. The CDR3 is CASSRETYYSPLHF. CDR3 DNA: TGCGCCAGCAGCAGAGAGACTTATTATTCACCCCTCCACTTT.

The J gene is TRBJ2-5, the V gene TRBV10-3; 7 positions agree with TRBD1. The CDR3 is made up of 13 amino acids. V was clipped by 6 bases and J by 3 bases; unmatched bases: 4. Germline values: CDR1 ENHRY, CDR2 SYGVKD. In nucleotides, the CDR3 is TGTGCCATCAGACGGGACAGAGAAGAGACCCAGTACTTC. Amino acid sequence: CAIRRDREETQYF.

V is TRBV28 and J is TRBJ2-7; 7 nucleotides align to TRBD2. V was clipped by 3 bases and J by 3 bases; unmatched bases: 5. CDR1 is MDHEN and CDR2 is SYDVKM in the germline V gene. CDR3 size: 14 residues. The CDR3 sequence: CASSFRAGSYEQYF. The CDR3 coding sequence is TGTGCCAGCAGTTTTAGAGCGGGGAGCTACGAGCAGTACTTC. The full variable domain, rest sourced from reference TRBV28 and TRBJ2-7, is DVKVTQSSRYLVKRTGEKVFLECVQDMDHENMFWYRQDPGLGLRLIYFSYDVKMKEKGDIPEGYSVSREKKERFSLILESASTNQTSMYLCASSFRAGSYEQYFGPGTRLTVT.

The chain is built from TRBV28 and TRBJ2-6, with D perhaps TRBD1 (6 bases). V lost 3 bases and J lost 2, with 17 bases in between. The CDR3 contains 18 residues. Germline assignment: CDR1 MDHEN and CDR2 SYDVKM. In nucleotides, the CDR3 is TGTGCCAGCAGTTTCGTACAGGGAATAATCGCTGGGGCCAACGTCCTGACTTTC. Translating gives CASSFVQGIIAGANVLTF.

This chain links TRBV7-9 with TRBJ2-1; a weak D match, TRBD1 (5 bases). The length of the CDR3 is 12 residues. Per germline, CDR1 SEHNR and CDR2 FQNEAQ (reference sequence). The V end was cut by 5 bases, the J end by 10 bases, with 12 bases between. The CDR3, as DNA: TGTGCCAGCAGCCCAGGGTATAGAGAGCAGTTCTTC. This sequence encodes CASSPGYREQFF.

This chain connects TRBV19 to TRBJ2-7, with D tentatively TRBD2 (7 bases). The CDR3 length is 13 residues. Germline loops: CDR1 LNHDA, CDR2 SQIVND (reference sequence). V lost 8 bases and J lost 5, with 16 bases in between. The CDR3 DNA reads as TGTGCCAGTCAAGGGAGGGGGGCCCACGAGCAGTACTTC. Translation: CASQGRGAHEQYF.

This chain's CDR3 is CASSVGGGTYNEQFF. CDR3 DNA sequence: TGTGCCAGCAGCGTGGGCGGGGGCACCTACAATGAGCAGTTCTTC. The chain joins TRBV9 to TRBJ2-1, with D maybe TRBD2 (7 bases). The CDR3 totals 15 residues. Between the trimmed V and J ends, which lost 2 bases and 2 bases, there was a span of 11 bases. CDR1 is SGDLS, CDR2 YYNGEE, per germline.

This chain connects TRBV19 to TRBJ2-2, with 9 bases identical to TRBD2. This CDR3 comprises 16 residues. Unmatched junction bases numbered 10, after V lost 7 bases and J lost 4 bases. Germline V gives CDR1 LNHDA, CDR2 SQIVND (reference sequence). CDR3 in DNA: TGTGCCAGTACCCCTTACGCGGGAGGGATCACCGGGGAGCTGTTTTTT. Protein: CASTPYAGGITGELFF. The full variable domain, in which reference TRBV19 and TRBJ2-2 provide the parts outside the CDR3, is DGGITQSPKYLFRKEGQNVTLSCEQNLNHDAMYWYRQDPGQGLRLIYYSQIVNDFQKGDIAEGYSVSREKKESFPLTVTSAQKNPTAFYLCASTPYAGGITGELFFGEGSRLTVL.

The chain employs TRBV28 and TRBJ1-1; D possibly corresponds to TRBD1 (6 bases). Per the germline V gene, CDR1 is MDHEN and CDR2 is SYDVKM. This CDR3 has 14 amino acids. The V and J ends lost 7 bases and 1 base respectively, with 13 bases between them. The CDR3 is CASTTVGGNTEAFF. The DNA for the CDR3 is TGTGCCAGCACAACAGTAGGGGGGAACACTGAAGCTTTCTTT. The full variable domain, in which reference TRBV28 and TRBJ1-1 provide the parts outside the CDR3, is DVKVTQSSRYLVKRTGEKVFLECVQDMDHENMFWYRQDPGLGLRLIYFSYDVKMKEKGDIPEGYSVSREKKERFSLILESASTNQTSMYLCASTTVGGNTEAFFGQGTRLTVV.

The V and J genes are TRBV20-1 and TRBJ1-6; D call uncertain. The germline gives CDR1 DFQATT, CDR2 SNEGSKA (reference sequence). The CDR3 length is 18 residues. The V gene lost 3 bases and the J gene lost 0 bases, with 18 bases spanning the gap. The CDR3 DNA follows: TGCAGTGCTAGTAGAGTTGACGGACTGGGCTCCTATAATTCACCCCTCCACTTT. Translated, it gives CSASRVDGLGSYNSPLHF.